The 24 T cell receptor beta chains below were found in one sample sequenced in a study of T cells in Graves' hyperthyroidism and ophthalmopathy. RNA transcripts provided the source from which TCR beta CDR3 regions were amplified. HTBI primers drove first-round RT-PCR of the TCR CDR3. TCRdb redid the calling of the multiplex PCR reads with MiXCR, one entry per CDR3 protein. The data show fewer than 550,000 distinct CDR3 sequences, with approximately 25% seen just once and over 9% held by the top ten. The specimen was blood. The receptor set was obtained from a woman younger than 45 with Graves' ophthalmopathy.

CDR3 region: CASSYLGGWVTEAFF. The CDR3 DNA reads TGTGCCAGCAGTTACTTAGGGGGCTGGGTCACTGAAGCTTTCTTT. The chain joins TRBV6-5 to TRBJ1-1; 7 bases line up with TRBD1. The CDR3 spans 15 residues. Trimming removed 1 base from V and 4 bases from J; junction bases left unmatched: 6. Germline V gene lookup returns CDR1 MNHEY and CDR2 SVGAGI.

The table lists this clonotype with many counts. The V gene is TRBV6-5, the J gene TRBJ1-2; D is uncertain. The CDR3 consists of 13 residues. The V end was cut by 4 bases, the J end by 4 bases, with 10 bases between. Looked up from germline, CDR1 is MNHEY and CDR2 is SVGAGI. CDR3 coding DNA: TGTGCCAGCAGTTCGGAAGCCCTCTATGGCTACACCTTC. Translating it yields CASSSEALYGYTF.

The rearrangement links TRBV12-3 or TRBV12-4 to TRBJ2-5; D might be TRBD2 (6 bases). This CDR3 region has 13 residues. The germline V and J ends were trimmed by 3 bases and 5 bases, with 10 bases remaining between them. In nucleotides, the CDR3 is TGTGCCAGCAGTTTTACCCGGGGGGAGACCCAGTACTTC. Translation gives CASSFTRGETQYF.

This clonotype was counted at least ten times. This rearrangement joins TRBV20-1 to TRBJ2-5; D perhaps matches TRBD1 (5 bases). CDR1 is DFQATT, CDR2 SNEGSKA, per germline (reference sequence). CDR3 length: 13 residues. Between the trimmed V and J ends, which lost 5 bases and 1 base, there was a span of 11 bases. This CDR3 reads CSAVQGIQETQYF. The DNA of the CDR3 is TGCAGTGCTGTTCAGGGTATCCAAGAGACCCAGTACTTC.

This clonotype was detected many times. The V and J genes are TRBV6-2 or TRBV6-3 and TRBJ2-2; perhaps TRBD2 as D (6 bases). Trimming took 9 bases from V and 4 from J, leaving 15 bases between them. The CDR3 spans 14 residues. Germline V gives CDR1 MNHEY, CDR2 SVGEGT. CDR3 residues: CASDLAATTGELFF. The CDR3 bases are TGTGCCAGTGACTTAGCGGCGACCACCGGGGAGCTGTTTTTT.

This clonotype has ten or more counts. The CDR3 protein is CASSLGVRETQYF. DNA for the CDR3: TGTGCCAGCAGCTTAGGTGTGCGAGAGACCCAGTACTTC. The rearrangement joins TRBV11-3 to TRBJ2-5; D remains ambiguous. CDR1 and CDR2 from the germline V gene are SGHNT and YENEEA. Trimming pared 1 base from V and 4 bases from J, leaving 7 bases between. CDR3 length equals 13 residues.

This clonotype was recorded a few times. This chain uses TRBV20-1 with TRBJ2-7; 10 nucleotides match TRBD1. V lost 6 bases, J lost 5 bases, and 10 bases stayed unmatched. This CDR3 has 14 amino acids. Germline V gene lookup returns CDR1 DFQATT and CDR2 SNEGSKA (reference sequence). The chain's CDR3 is CSAADRGRTHEQYF. In nucleotides, the CDR3 is TGCAGTGCCGCAGACAGGGGGCGAACCCACGAGCAGTACTTC.

This clonotype was observed once. CDR3 sequence: CASRYRGNYGYTF. The CDR3 bases are TGTGCCAGCAGGTACAGGGGAAACTATGGCTACACCTTC. The genes are TRBV6-5 and TRBJ1-2; 7 nucleotides match TRBD1. Per the germline V gene, CDR1 is MNHEY and CDR2 is SVGAGI. CDR3 size: 13 residues. V lost 6 bases, J lost 2 bases, and 3 bases stayed unmatched.

The chain combines TRBV5-1 with TRBJ2-7; maybe TRBD2 (7 bases). Germline V gene lookup returns CDR1 SGHRS and CDR2 YFSETQ. The CDR3 has 14 residues. V gave up 0 bases and J gave up 4 bases, with 11 bases separating them. The CDR3 sequence: CASSLGGGQYEQYF. The DNA of the CDR3 is TGCGCCAGCAGCTTGGGGGGGGGCCAGTACGAGCAGTACTTC.

This clonotype was detected ten times or more. The chain employs TRBV20-1 and TRBJ2-2; D possibly matches TRBD1 or TRBD2 (7 bases each). In germline, CDR1 is DFQATT, CDR2 SNEGSKA (reference sequence). V was shortened by 5 bases and J by 2 bases, with 12 bases between the two germline ends. The CDR3 loop spans 14 amino acids. The CDR3 coding sequence is TGCAGTGCTCCAGGGGGGGGAAACACCGGGGAGCTGTTTTTT. It translates to CSAPGGGNTGELFF.

The chain couples TRBV14 to TRBJ1-2; D not certain. This CDR3 is 14 amino acids long. Germline V gives CDR1 SGHDN, CDR2 FVKESK. V lost 4 bases and J 8 bases, leaving 17 bases between the germline ends. Here the CDR3 DNA reads TGTGCCAGCAGCCCCCCGACACCCCCAGGAGGCTACACCTTC. Translating it yields CASSPPTPPGGYTF.

This chain links TRBV24-1 with TRBJ2-2, with TRBD2 matching over 8 bases. This CDR3 comprises 14 residues. With V trimmed by 6 bases and J by 5 bases, 4 bases remained unmatched. The germline V gene encodes CDR1 KGHDR and CDR2 SFDVKD. CDR3 sequence: CATSSVAGTGELFF. Written as DNA, the CDR3 is TGTGCCACCAGTTCGGTAGCGGGGACCGGGGAGCTGTTTTTT.

This chain connects TRBV19 to TRBJ1-2; D unclear. The CDR3 is 12 amino acids. CDR1 and CDR2 (germline): LNHDA, SQIVND (reference sequence). Trimming left V 9 bases short and J 2 bases short, with 10 bases between. The CDR3 region is CASETPNYGYTF. CDR3 nucleotide sequence: TGTGCCAGCGAAACACCAAACTATGGCTACACCTTC.

The sample holds many counts of this clonotype. This sequence joins TRBV20-1 and TRBJ2-3, with 9 nucleotides matching TRBD2. The V segment lost 0 bases and the J segment 0 bases; nucleotides outside the gene matches: 1. Germline CDR1 is DFQATT and CDR2 is SNEGSKA (reference sequence). This CDR3 has 15 amino acids. In nucleotides, the CDR3 is TGCAGTGCTAGAGATCTAGCGGGGAGCACAGATACGCAGTATTTT. Translation: CSARDLAGSTDTQYF.

This clonotype was recorded many times. This chain joins TRBV10-1 and TRBJ1-1; unclear D gene. V shed 3 bases and J shed 1 base, with 9 bases lying between them. CDR3 length: 14 amino acids. Per germline, CDR1 WNHNN and CDR2 SYGVQD (reference sequence). CDR3 coding DNA: TGCGCCAGCAGTGATACCAGGCGGAACACTGAAGCTTTCTTT. Translation gives CASSDTRRNTEAFF.

The V call is TRBV10-3, the J call TRBJ1-2; possible D gene TRBD1, 6 bases. Trimming took 2 bases from V and 0 from J, leaving 19 bases between them. The CDR3 covers 18 residues. Germline-derived CDR1 and CDR2 are ENHRY and SYGVKD. CDR3 sequence reads: CAISEPEGWDKTNYGYTF. CDR3 sequence (DNA): TGTGCCATCAGTGAGCCTGAAGGTTGGGACAAGACTAACTATGGCTACACCTTC.

This clonotype was recorded at least ten times. The gene calls are TRBV27 and TRBJ1-1, with TRBD1 identical over 7 bases. V was pared by 8 bases and J by 1 base, with 10 bases of the junction left unmatched. Per the germline V gene, CDR1 is MNHEY and CDR2 is SMNVEV (reference sequence). This CDR3 is 15 amino acids long. DNA for the CDR3: TGTGCCAGCCGAGAAACAGGGGACCCGAACACTGAAGCTTTCTTT. This sequence encodes CASRETGDPNTEAFF.

This clonotype has at least ten counts. The V call is TRBV7-2, the J call TRBJ1-2, with D possibly being TRBD1 (5 bases). The CDR3 covers 14 residues. Between the trimmed V and J ends, which lost 1 base and 7 bases, there was a span of 13 bases. Germline V gene sequence: CDR1 SGHTA, CDR2 FQGNSA. The CDR3 bases are TGTGCCAGCAGCTTAGTGGCGGGGGGAAGTGGCTACACCTTC. This gives the protein CASSLVAGGSGYTF.

V usage is TRBV27 and J usage is TRBJ1-2; 8 bases are a match to TRBD1. Germline lookup yields CDR1 MNHEY and CDR2 SMNVEV (reference sequence). V was pared by 4 bases and J by 0 bases, with 7 bases of the junction left unmatched. The CDR3 has 16 amino acids. CDR3 nucleotides: TGTGCCAGCAGTTGGTCAGGGGGCGCCTCTAACTATGGCTACACCTTC. This encodes CASSWSGGASNYGYTF.

This clonotype was counted many times. This chain uses TRBV29-1 with TRBJ2-2; D unresolved. The V gene lost 3 bases and the J gene lost 6 bases, with 8 bases spanning the gap. Germline lookup yields CDR1 SQVTM and CDR2 ANQGSEA. The CDR3 covers 12 residues. The CDR3 region is CSVEPLSGELFF. The DNA for the CDR3 is TGCAGCGTTGAGCCCCTATCCGGGGAGCTGTTTTTT.

This clonotype occurred many times. The J gene is TRBJ1-5, the V gene TRBV6-2 or TRBV6-3; tentative D call: TRBD1 (5 bases). Germline values: CDR1 MNHEY, CDR2 SVGEGT. The CDR3 sequence is 13 residues long. Trimming took off 1 base at V and 5 bases at J, with 6 bases between the two ends. The CDR3 nucleotides are TGTGCCAGCAGTTACTTGGGGGATCAGCCCCAGCATTTT. Encoded protein: CASSYLGDQPQHF.

In its sample, this clonotype was seen a few times. The gene calls are TRBV13 and TRBJ1-1; a weak D match, TRBD1 (5 bases). Germline-derived CDR1 and CDR2 are PRHDT and FYEKMQ (reference sequence). The CDR3 runs to 14 residues. Trimming cost V 5 bases and J 6 bases, with 16 bases left between them. The chain's CDR3 is CASSQLQLGAEAFF. The CDR3 region has the DNA TGTGCCAGCAGCCAACTTCAACTGGGGGCTGAAGCTTTCTTT.

This clonotype was counted many times. The chain carries TRBV6-5 and TRBJ1-2; perhaps TRBD1 as D (5 bases). The CDR3 runs 14 residues. Trimming removed 2 bases from V and 6 bases from J, with 13 bases in between. Germline V lookup: CDR1 MNHEY, CDR2 SVGAGI. CDR3 region: CASSYNPGTDGYTF. The DNA for the CDR3 is TGTGCCAGCAGTTACAACCCCGGGACGGATGGCTACACCTTC.

Many counts were recorded for this clonotype. This sequence joins TRBV6-1 and TRBJ1-2, with TRBD1 matching over 7 bases. Trimming at V came to 6 bases and at J to 8 bases, leaving 12 bases not matched to a gene. Per germline, CDR1 MNHNS and CDR2 SASEGT. This CDR3 contains 14 residues. In nucleotides, the CDR3 is TGTGCCAGCAGCCGTTCACAGGGGACTTGGGGCTACACCTTC. Its protein is CASSRSQGTWGYTF.